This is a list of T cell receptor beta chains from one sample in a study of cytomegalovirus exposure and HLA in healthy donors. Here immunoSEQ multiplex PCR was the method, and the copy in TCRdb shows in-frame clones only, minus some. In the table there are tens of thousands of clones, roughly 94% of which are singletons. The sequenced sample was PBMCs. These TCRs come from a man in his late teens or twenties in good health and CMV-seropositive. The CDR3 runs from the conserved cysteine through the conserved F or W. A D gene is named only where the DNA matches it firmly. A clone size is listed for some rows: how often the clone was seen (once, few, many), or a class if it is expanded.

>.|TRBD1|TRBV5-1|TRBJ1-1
CASSSWTGRRRNTEAFF
TGCGCCAGCAGCTCCTGGACAGGGAGGAGGAGGAACACTGAAGCTTTCTTT
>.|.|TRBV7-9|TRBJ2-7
CASSSPQAYEQYF
TGTGCCAGCAGCTCGCCGCAGGCCTACGAGCAGTACTTC
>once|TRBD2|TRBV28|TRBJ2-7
CASSLLGLDSTHEQYF
TGTGCCAGCAGTTTATTGGGACTAGATTCGACCCACGAGCAGTACTTC
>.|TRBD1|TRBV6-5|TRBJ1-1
CASRLVRGDTEAFF
TGTGCCAGCAGGCTCGTCAGGGGGGACACTGAAGCTTTCTTT
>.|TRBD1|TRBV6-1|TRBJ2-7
CASSGQGYSYEQYF
TGTGCCAGCAGTGGACAGGGGTATTCCTACGAGCAGTACTTC
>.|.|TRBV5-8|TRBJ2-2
CASSWGTTNTGELFF
TGTGCCAGCAGCTGGGGGACAACGAACACCGGGGAGCTGTTTTTT
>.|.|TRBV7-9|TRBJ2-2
CASSLRGGERASGELFF
TGTGCCAGCAGCTTAAGAGGAGGAGAGAGGGCGAGCGGGGAGCTGTTTTTT
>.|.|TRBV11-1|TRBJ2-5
CASSPIDGYQETQYF
TGTGCCAGCAGCCCAATAGACGGGTACCAAGAGACCCAGTACTTC
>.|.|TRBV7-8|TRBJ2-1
CASTLGRSEQFF
TGTGCCAGCACCTTGGGGAGGAGTGAGCAGTTCTTC
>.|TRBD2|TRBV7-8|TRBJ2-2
CASSSGLAGVNTGELFF
TGTGCCAGCAGCTCAGGACTAGCGGGAGTAAACACCGGGGAGCTGTTTTTT
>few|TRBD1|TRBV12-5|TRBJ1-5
CASGRGQGEPQHF
TGTGCTAGTGGCCGCGGACAGGGTGAGCCCCAGCATTTT
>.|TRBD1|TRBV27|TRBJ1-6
CASSFGTDDSPLHF
TGTGCCAGCAGTTTTGGGACAGATGATTCACCCCTCCACTTT
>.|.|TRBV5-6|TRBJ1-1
CASSAGGNTEAFF
TGTGCCAGCAGCGCGGGGGGGAACACTGAAGCTTTCTTT
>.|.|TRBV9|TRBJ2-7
CASSVGGQAHEQYF
TGTGCCAGCAGCGTAGGGGGGCAGGCCCACGAGCAGTACTTC
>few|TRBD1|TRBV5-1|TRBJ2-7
CASSPGQRPYEQYF
TGCGCCAGCAGCCCGGGACAGCGACCCTACGAGCAGTACTTC
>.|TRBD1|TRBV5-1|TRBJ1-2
CASSSGQGYGYTF
TGCGCCAGCAGCTCGGGACAGGGATATGGCTACACCTTC
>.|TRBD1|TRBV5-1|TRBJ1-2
CASSLTGELSYGYTF
TGCGCCAGCAGCCTGACAGGGGAACTTTCGTATGGCTACACCTTC
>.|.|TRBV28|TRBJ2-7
CASSQNWGWGVEQYF
TGTGCCAGCAGCCAAAATTGGGGTTGGGGGGTCGAGCAGTACTTC
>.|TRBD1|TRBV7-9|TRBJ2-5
CASSLASGTGLVETQYF
TGTGCCAGCAGCTTAGCGTCCGGGACAGGCTTGGTTGAGACCCAGTACTTC
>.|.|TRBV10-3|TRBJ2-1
CAISGDPEGQFF
TGTGCCATCAGTGGAGACCCTGAGGGGCAGTTCTTC
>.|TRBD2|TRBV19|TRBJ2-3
CASSTTSVPTDTQYF
TGTGCCAGTAGTACTACTAGCGTCCCCACAGATACGCAGTATTTT
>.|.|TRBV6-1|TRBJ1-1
CASSEVYEAFF
TGTGCCAGCAGTGAAGTCTATGAAGCTTTCTTT
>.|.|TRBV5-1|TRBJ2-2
CASSLVGNHGGELFF
TGCGCCAGCAGCTTGGTCGGGAACCACGGCGGGGAGCTGTTTTTT
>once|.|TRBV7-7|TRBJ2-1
CASSPTGGAINEQFF
TGTGCCAGCAGCCCCACGGGGGGCGCGATCAATGAGCAGTTCTTC
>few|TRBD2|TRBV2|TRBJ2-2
CASSWGGTGELFF
TGTGCCAGCAGCTGGGGGGGGACCGGGGAGCTGTTTTTT
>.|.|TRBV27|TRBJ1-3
CASRGRPGNTIYF
TGTGCCAGCAGGGGCAGACCTGGAAACACCATATATTTT
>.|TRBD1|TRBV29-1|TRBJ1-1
CSVSEWGTGWSEAFF
TGCAGCGTCTCCGAGTGGGGGACAGGGTGGTCTGAAGCTTTCTTT